This T cell receptor beta chain came from a study of T cells in Graves' hyperthyroidism and ophthalmopathy. This clonotype was counted at least ten times. RNA transcripts yielded amplified TCR beta CDR3 regions. First-round RT-PCR targeting the TCR CDR3 was performed with the HTBI primer set. TCRdb reprocessed the multiplex PCR reads via MiXCR and lists one record per CDR3 protein. This sample has around 500,000 distinct CDR3 sequences, with 15% to 20% found just once. Trimming left V 5 bases short and J 1 base short, with 5 bases between. The CDR3 totals 11 residues. Germline V CDR1 and CDR2: SQVTM, ANQGSEA.

This clonotype originated in a woman in her 30s with Graves' ophthalmopathy. Input material: blood. The chain is built from TRBV29-1 and TRBJ1-1; D unclear. The CDR3 nucleotides read TGCAGCGTTACGGAGAACACTGAAGCTTTCTTT. Its protein product is CSVTENTEAFF.